Listed below are T cell receptor beta chains from one sample, sequenced in a study of Graves' ophthalmopathy and Graves' hyperthyroidism. TCRdb redid the calling of the multiplex PCR reads with MiXCR, one entry per CDR3 protein. Here the sample spans approximately 210,000 distinct CDR3 sequences, approximately 29% being singletons. What was sequenced was peripheral blood. These receptors originate from a man in his forties or fifties with Graves' ophthalmopathy. CDR3s include the opening cysteine and the closing phenylalanine or tryptophan. Fields, in order: CDR3 DNA, CDR3 protein, V gene, J gene, D gene, clone size. The D gene is left open where the match is weak. Clone size is shown for a subset of rows, as once, few, many or a class of expanded clone.

cdr3_nt: TGCAGCTTCCGGACAGGACCGGAGCAGTACTTC
cdr3_aa: CSFRTGPEQYF
v_call: TRBV29-1
j_call: TRBJ2-7
d_call: TRBD1
clone_size: many

cdr3_nt: TGTGCCAGCAGTTACTACGGCACTGAAGCTTTCTTT
cdr3_aa: CASSYYGTEAFF
v_call: TRBV6-2/TRBV6-3
j_call: TRBJ1-1
d_call: .
clone_size: .

cdr3_nt: TGTGCCAGTTTTGGACAGGGGAACACTGAAGCTTTCTTT
cdr3_aa: CASFGQGNTEAFF
v_call: TRBV28
j_call: TRBJ1-1
d_call: TRBD1
clone_size: .

cdr3_nt: TGTGCCAGCAGCTTAGACAGGCAGATGAACACTGAAGCTTTCTTT
cdr3_aa: CASSLDRQMNTEAFF
v_call: TRBV7-9
j_call: TRBJ1-1
d_call: .
clone_size: many

cdr3_nt: TGCGCCAGCAGATCCCTAGCGGACGAGCAGTACTTC
cdr3_aa: CASRSLADEQYF
v_call: TRBV5-1
j_call: TRBJ2-7
d_call: TRBD2
clone_size: many

cdr3_nt: TGTGCCTGGAGCGAACCTAAGACGGTCTATGGCTACACCTTC
cdr3_aa: CAWSEPKTVYGYTF
v_call: TRBV30
j_call: TRBJ1-2
d_call: .
clone_size: many

cdr3_nt: TGTGCCAGCAGCTCGACTAGCGGGAGGTCCTCCGGCGAGCAGTACTTC
cdr3_aa: CASSSTSGRSSGEQYF
v_call: TRBV7-8
j_call: TRBJ2-7
d_call: TRBD2
clone_size: many

cdr3_nt: TGTGCCAGCAGCTACCCGGGCAGGGAAGAGACCCAGTACTTC
cdr3_aa: CASSYPGREETQYF
v_call: TRBV5-5
j_call: TRBJ2-5
d_call: .
clone_size: many

cdr3_nt: TGTGCCAGCAGTGAAGTCGGGCGGGGAGATGACCAGCCCCAGCATTTT
cdr3_aa: CASSEVGRGDDQPQHF
v_call: TRBV6-1
j_call: TRBJ1-5
d_call: .
clone_size: .

cdr3_nt: TGTGCCAGCTCTGCTGACACGAACACTGAAGCTTTCTTT
cdr3_aa: CASSADTNTEAFF
v_call: TRBV18
j_call: TRBJ1-1
d_call: .
clone_size: many

cdr3_nt: TGCGCCAGCAGCCAAGGTCTTAGAATTAGCCAAGAGACCCAGTACTTC
cdr3_aa: CASSQGLRISQETQYF
v_call: TRBV4-1
j_call: TRBJ2-5
d_call: .
clone_size: .